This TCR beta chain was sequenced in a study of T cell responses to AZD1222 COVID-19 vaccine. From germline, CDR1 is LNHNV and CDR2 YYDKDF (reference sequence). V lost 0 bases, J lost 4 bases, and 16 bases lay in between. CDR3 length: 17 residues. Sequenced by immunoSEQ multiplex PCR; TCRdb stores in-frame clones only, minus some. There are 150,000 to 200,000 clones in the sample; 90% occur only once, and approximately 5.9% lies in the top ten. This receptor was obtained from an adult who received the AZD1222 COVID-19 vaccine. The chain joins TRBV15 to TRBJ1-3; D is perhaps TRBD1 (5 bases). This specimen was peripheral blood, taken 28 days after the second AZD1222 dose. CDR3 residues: CATSRDQRGLSGNTIYF. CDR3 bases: TGTGCCACCAGCAGAGATCAACGGGGCCTGAGCGGAAACACCATATATTTT.